This is a list of T cell receptor beta chains from one sample in a study of OX40 agonist ivuxolimab in advanced cancers. Clones were read by immunoSEQ multiplex PCR, and TCRdb kept only the in-frame ones, dropping some. There are about 26,000 clones in the sample; around 85% occur only once, and 30% to 40% lies in the top ten. Material: CD4+ or CD8+ T cells sorted from blood, obtained in a trial of the OX40 agonist ivuxolimab. These receptors were obtained from an adult with an advanced solid tumor such as melanoma, head and neck, liver or kidney cancer. The CDR3 runs from the conserved cysteine through the conserved F or W. Fields, in order: clone size, J gene, V gene, D gene, CDR3 DNA, CDR3 protein. The D gene is left open where the match is weak. Clone size, where shown, is once, few, many, or a class for clones that have expanded.

-,TRBJ2-7,TRBV25-1,TRBD2,TGTGCCAGCAGTAACCTAGCGGGGGTCTACGAGCAGTACTTC,CASSNLAGVYEQYF
few,TRBJ1-1,TRBV10-3,-,TGCGCCAGCCGGGATGCGACAGAGAACACTGAAGCTTTCTTT,CASRDATENTEAFF
once,TRBJ2-3,TRBV6-1,-,TGTGCCAGCAAGGGGGTGTATAGCACAGATACGCAGTATTTT,CASKGVYSTDTQYF
-,TRBJ1-2,TRBV27,-,TGTGCCAGCGGGATACCGGGGGGTTACTATGGCTACACCTTC,CASGIPGGYYGYTF
-,TRBJ2-4,TRBV7-9,-,TGTGCCAGCAGCTCAAACAGGGACCTAGCCAAAAACATTCAGTACTTC,CASSSNRDLAKNIQYF
-,TRBJ2-1,TRBV18,TRBD2,TGTGCCAGCTCACTAACAGCGGGAGGTTCCCACAATGAGCAGTTCTTC,CASSLTAGGSHNEQFF
-,TRBJ2-5,TRBV5-1,-,TGCGCCAGCAGCTTTTTCGGGAAACAAGAGACCCAGTACTTC,CASSFFGKQETQYF
-,TRBJ1-1,TRBV15,-,TGTGCCACCAGCAGAGATAGGAACCTGAACACTGAAGCTTTCTTT,CATSRDRNLNTEAFF
-,TRBJ2-7,TRBV10-2,-,TGCGCCAGCAGTGTCAATGCCTACGAGCAGTACTTC,CASSVNAYEQYF
-,TRBJ2-1,TRBV19,TRBD2,TGTGCCAGTAGTATGACGGGGGGGCTGTACAATGAGCAGTTCTTC,CASSMTGGLYNEQFF
-,TRBJ1-4,TRBV6-1,-,TGTGCCAGCAGCCCCCACGGTAGGAATGAAAAACTGTTTTTT,CASSPHGRNEKLFF
-,TRBJ1-5,TRBV28,-,TGTGCCAGCATCTACGGGAGGACTAGGGCTCAGCCCCAGCATTTT,CASIYGRTRAQPQHF
-,TRBJ2-7,TRBV7-8,-,TGTGCCAGCAGCTTAGGCAGGGGCTACGAGCAGTACTTC,CASSLGRGYEQYF
-,TRBJ2-1,TRBV30,-,TGTGCCTGGAATGAGGGGAGAGGCCCCAATGAGCAGTTCTTC,CAWNEGRGPNEQFF
-,TRBJ2-1,TRBV19,TRBD1,TGTGCCAGCCACGAAGGGGGCAAGTATAATGAGCAGTTCTTC,CASHEGGKYNEQFF
-,TRBJ2-2,TRBV19,-,TGTGCCAGTAGTAGGAGGGACTTCACCGGGGAGCTGTTTTTT,CASSRRDFTGELFF
-,TRBJ2-7,TRBV10-3,-,TGTGCCATTACTCAGGGTTTGGGCGAGCAGTACTTC,CAITQGLGEQYF
-,TRBJ2-7,TRBV5-6,-,TGTGCCAGCAGCCCCTTGTGGGGGAGCTCCTACGAGCAGTACTTC,CASSPLWGSSYEQYF
-,TRBJ2-2,TRBV7-8,-,TGTGCCAGCAGTCCACCTCAGGGGACTGGAACAACCGGGGAGCTGTTTTTT,CASSPPQGTGTTGELFF
-,TRBJ2-7,TRBV6-5,-,TGTGCCAGCAGTGGACAAGCCTACGAGCAGTACTTC,CASSGQAYEQYF
-,TRBJ2-3,TRBV11-2,TRBD2,TGTGCCAGCAGCGCCATTACTAGCGGGATCCCAGATACGCAGTATTTT,CASSAITSGIPDTQYF
-,TRBJ2-1,TRBV13,TRBD2,TGTGCCAGCAGCTTAGTTGCGGGGGGCGGCAATGAGCAGTTCTTC,CASSLVAGGGNEQFF
-,TRBJ2-7,TRBV19,TRBD1,TGTGCCAGTAGTATGGGACAGCTGTACGAGCAGTACTTC,CASSMGQLYEQYF
-,TRBJ2-1,TRBV2,TRBD2,TGTGCCAGCCTAGCGGGCCCAGATGGACATGAGCAGTTCTTC,CASLAGPDGHEQFF
-,TRBJ2-5,TRBV18,TRBD1,TGTGCCAGCTCACGTGGGACAGAAAAAGAGACCCAGTACTTC,CASSRGTEKETQYF
-,TRBJ2-3,TRBV19,-,TGTGCCAGTGGTCCATCCTACGGCACAGATACGCAGTATTTT,CASGPSYGTDTQYF
-,TRBJ1-5,TRBV6-5,-,TGTGCCAGCAGCCCCGGGACATTGGGCAATCAGCCCCAGCATTTT,CASSPGTLGNQPQHF
-,TRBJ2-1,TRBV13,-,TGTGCCAGCAGCTTCAGCTCCTACAATGAGCAGTTCTTC,CASSFSSYNEQFF
-,TRBJ2-3,TRBV7-9,-,TGTGCCAGCAGCTCGACTACTAGTACAGATACGCAGTATTTT,CASSSTTSTDTQYF